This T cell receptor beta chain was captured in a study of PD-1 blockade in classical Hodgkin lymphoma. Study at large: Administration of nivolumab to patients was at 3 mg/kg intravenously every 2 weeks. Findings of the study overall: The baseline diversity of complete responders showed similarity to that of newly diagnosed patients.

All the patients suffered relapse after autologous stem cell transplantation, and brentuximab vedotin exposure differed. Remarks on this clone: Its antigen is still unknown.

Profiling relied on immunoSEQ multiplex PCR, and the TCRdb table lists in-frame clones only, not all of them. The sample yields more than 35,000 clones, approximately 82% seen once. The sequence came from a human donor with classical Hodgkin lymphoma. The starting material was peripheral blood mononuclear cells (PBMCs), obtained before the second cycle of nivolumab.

The CDR3 loop is CASSYLRISTDTQYF. In nucleotides, the CDR3 is TGTGCCAGCAGCTACCTCCGCATAAGTACAGATACGCAGTATTTT. V and J are TRBV11-2 and TRBJ2-3; no reliable D call. The germline V gene has CDR1 SGHAT and CDR2 FQNNGV. V was clipped by 4 bases and J by 3 bases, with 14 bases between them. CDR3 length equals 15 residues.